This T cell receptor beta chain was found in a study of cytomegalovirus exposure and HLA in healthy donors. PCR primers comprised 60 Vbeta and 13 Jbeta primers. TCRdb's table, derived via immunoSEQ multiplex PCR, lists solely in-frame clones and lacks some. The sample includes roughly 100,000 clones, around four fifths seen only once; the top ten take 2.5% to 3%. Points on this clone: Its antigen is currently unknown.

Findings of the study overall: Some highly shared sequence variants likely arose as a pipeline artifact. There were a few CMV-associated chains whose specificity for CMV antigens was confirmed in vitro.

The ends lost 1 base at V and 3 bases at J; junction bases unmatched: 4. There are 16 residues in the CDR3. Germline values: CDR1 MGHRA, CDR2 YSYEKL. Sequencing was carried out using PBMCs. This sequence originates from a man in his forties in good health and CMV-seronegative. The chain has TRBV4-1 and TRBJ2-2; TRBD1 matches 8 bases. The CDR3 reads CASSQAQGAYTGELFF. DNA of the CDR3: TGCGCCAGCAGCCAAGCGCAGGGGGCCTACACCGGGGAGCTGTTTTTT.